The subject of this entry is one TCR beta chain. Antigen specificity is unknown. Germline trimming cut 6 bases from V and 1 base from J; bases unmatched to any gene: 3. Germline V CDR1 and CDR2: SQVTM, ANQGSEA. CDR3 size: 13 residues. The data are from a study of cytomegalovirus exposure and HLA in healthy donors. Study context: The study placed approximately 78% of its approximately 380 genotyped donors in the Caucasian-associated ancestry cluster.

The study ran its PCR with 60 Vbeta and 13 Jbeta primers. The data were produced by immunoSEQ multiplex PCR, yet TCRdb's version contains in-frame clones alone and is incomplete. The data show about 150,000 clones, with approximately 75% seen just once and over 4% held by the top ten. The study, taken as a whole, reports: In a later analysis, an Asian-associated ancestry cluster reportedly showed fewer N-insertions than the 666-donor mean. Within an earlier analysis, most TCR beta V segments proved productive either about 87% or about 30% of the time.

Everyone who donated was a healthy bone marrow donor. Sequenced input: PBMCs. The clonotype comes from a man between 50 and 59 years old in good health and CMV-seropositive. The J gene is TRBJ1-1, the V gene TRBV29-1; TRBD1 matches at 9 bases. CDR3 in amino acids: CSVWDRENTEAFF. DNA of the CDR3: TGCAGCGTGTGGGACAGGGAGAACACTGAAGCTTTCTTT.